This T cell receptor (beta chain) emerged from a study of cytomegalovirus exposure and HLA in healthy donors. Across the whole study: The 600 to 800 first-cohort repertoires shared a platform with the 130 or so validation repertoires, as reported in a later analysis.

In regard to this clone: Its target is not known.

Notes on the study in general: Most TCRs appeared rarely, but some public TCRs recurred in many donors. The study listed approximately 160 cytomegalovirus-associated TCR beta chains.

This CDR3 is built from 14 residues. Germline V gene sequence: CDR1 MNHEY, CDR2 SMNVEV (reference sequence). Trimming removed 4 bases from V and 4 bases from J; junction bases left unmatched: 5. The method was immunoSEQ multiplex PCR; TCRdb's version includes in-frame clones alone and lacks a portion of them. The sample shows fewer than 200,000 clones, 85% of them seen only once. The chain employs TRBV27 and TRBJ1-2; TRBD1 matches at 8 bases. The sequencing sample was made of PBMCs. This sequence was found in a man aged 18 to 29 in good health and CMV-seropositive. Here the CDR3 DNA reads TGTGCCAGCAGTTCTGGACAGGGACTCTATGGCTACACCTTC. The encoded protein is CASSSGQGLYGYTF.